This T cell receptor beta chain was found in a study of cytomegalovirus exposure and HLA in healthy donors. The PCR had 60 Vbeta and 13 Jbeta primers. The assay was immunoSEQ multiplex PCR, and TCRdb's table has in-frame clones only and misses some. The sample lists some 180,000 clones, approximately 80% seen once, with under 1.5% in the top ten. The CDR3 extends over 14 amino acids. V lost 8 bases to trimming and J lost 5 bases; unmatched junction nucleotides: 9. Germline V lookup: CDR1 MNHNS, CDR2 SASEGT. This clone was recorded a few times. The source of this sequence is a girl aged 2-9 years in good health and CMV-seropositive. The specimen was PBMCs. The chain uses TRBV6-1 and TRBJ2-3; 8 bases map to TRBD1. The DNA for the CDR3 is TGTGCCAGCGGACAGGGTCATCTGGGAGATACGCAGTATTTT. Translation: CASGQGHLGDTQYF.